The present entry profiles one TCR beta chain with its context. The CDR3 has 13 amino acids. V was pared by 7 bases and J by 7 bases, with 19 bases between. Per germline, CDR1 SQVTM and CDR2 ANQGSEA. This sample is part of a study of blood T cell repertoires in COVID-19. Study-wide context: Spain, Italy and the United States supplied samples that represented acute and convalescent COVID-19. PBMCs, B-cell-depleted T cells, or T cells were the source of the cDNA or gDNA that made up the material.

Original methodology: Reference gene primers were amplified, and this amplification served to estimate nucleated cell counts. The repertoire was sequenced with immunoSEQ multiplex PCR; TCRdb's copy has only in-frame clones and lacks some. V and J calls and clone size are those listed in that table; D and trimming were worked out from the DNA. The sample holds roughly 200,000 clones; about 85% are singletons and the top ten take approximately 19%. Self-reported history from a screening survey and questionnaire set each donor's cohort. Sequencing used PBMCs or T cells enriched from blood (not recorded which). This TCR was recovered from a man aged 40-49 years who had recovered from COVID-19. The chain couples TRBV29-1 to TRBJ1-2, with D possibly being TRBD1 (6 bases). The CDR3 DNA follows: TGCAGCGCCAGTCGGGAGGGGGTGCGTGGCTACACCTTC. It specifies CSASREGVRGYTF.